The present T cell receptor (beta chain) was sequenced within a study of blood T cell repertoires in COVID-19. V gave up 5 bases and J gave up 0 bases; unmatched junction bases: 5. Germline CDR1 reads SNHLY; CDR2 reads FYNNEI. This CDR3 comprises 17 residues. TCRdb keeps only in-frame clones here, not all; method: immunoSEQ multiplex PCR. The sample has some 260,000 clones; roughly 80% are singletons. The chain employs TRBV2 and TRBJ2-3; TRBD2 agrees at 13 bases. The sequence came from a man of 80 years or more with acute or convalescent COVID-19. The sequencing sample was made of peripheral blood. CDR3 sequence (DNA): TGTGCCAGCAGTCGGACTAGCGGGGGTCCCAGCACAGATACGCAGTATTTT. Its translation: CASSRTSGGPSTDTQYF.